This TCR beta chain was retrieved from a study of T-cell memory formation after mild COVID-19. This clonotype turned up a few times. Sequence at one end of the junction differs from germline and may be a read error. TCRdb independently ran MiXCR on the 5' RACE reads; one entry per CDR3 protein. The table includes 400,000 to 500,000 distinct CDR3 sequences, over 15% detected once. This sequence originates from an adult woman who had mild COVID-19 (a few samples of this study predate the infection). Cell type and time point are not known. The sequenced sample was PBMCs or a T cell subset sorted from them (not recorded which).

The CDR3 spells CASSLGGGGGNF. DNA of the CDR3: TGTGCCAGCAGCTTAGGAGGGGGCGGAGGGAACTTC. The chain is built from TRBV11-2 and TRBJ2-7, with D possibly being TRBD1 (7 bases). This CDR3 comprises 12 residues. Germline values: CDR1 SGHAT, CDR2 FQNNGV.